This entry is about one T cell receptor beta chain. CDR1 LNHDA and CDR2 SQIVND come from the germline V gene (reference sequence). The CDR3 runs to 17 residues. The germline V and J ends were trimmed by 7 bases and 0 bases, with 18 bases remaining between them. The sample belongs to a study of blood T cell repertoires in COVID-19. Method: immunoSEQ multiplex PCR; TCRdb's copy keeps in-frame clones and lacks some. The sample consists of about 100,000 clones, more than 65% of them appearing once. The TCR originated in a man between 65 and 79 years old with active or convalescent COVID-19. The V and J genes are TRBV19 and TRBJ2-2; possible D gene TRBD2, 7 bases. Sequencing was carried out using peripheral blood. In nucleotides, the CDR3 is TGTGCCAGTACCCAACGGGGGGCAGGAACGAACACCGGGGAGCTGTTTTTT. This codes for CASTQRGAGTNTGELFF.